The clone carrying this T cell receptor beta chain was detected ten times or more. TCRdb ran MiXCR on the RT-PCR reads and lists one entry per CDR3 protein. This table has about 570,000 distinct CDR3 sequences, about 11% appearing once. This record comes from a study of response to subunit inactivated influenza vaccine. V trimming: 4 bases; J trimming: 3 bases; junction bases outside the gene matches: 7. Germline CDR1 reads MDHEN; CDR2 reads SYDVKM. The length of the CDR3 is 16 residues. The V gene is TRBV28, the J gene TRBJ2-1; 9 bases are shared with TRBD2. Sequenced material: PBMCs from blood, taken on the day of vaccination. The origin of this receptor is a man aged 45 to 65 who received an inactivated influenza vaccine. In DNA, the CDR3 is TGTGCCAGCAGTTGGGTAGCGGGAGCGAACTACAATGAGCAGTTCTTC. Translated, it gives CASSWVAGANYNEQFF.